Listed here are 30 T cell receptor beta chains from one sample, sequenced in a study of radiation and T cells in renal cell carcinoma. Time point noted: blood 4 weeks post-SBRT, at nephrectomy. Documented treatment: 15 Gy SBRT to primary tumor, nephrectomy 4 weeks later. Clones were sequenced by immunoSEQ multiplex PCR, and TCRdb holds only the in-frame ones, with some missing. The sample records 90,000 to 100,000 clones, roughly 88% being singletons. The material sequenced was blood, taken from a patient whose treatment included radiotherapy and nephrectomy. These receptors all stem from a man in his 60s with renal cell carcinoma.

The chain joins TRBV6-1 to TRBJ2-1; D gene ambiguous. The CDR3 sequence is 15 residues long. The V gene lost 0 bases and the J gene lost 6 bases, with 12 bases spanning the gap. The germline gives CDR1 MNHNS, CDR2 SASEGT. In DNA form, the CDR3 reads TGTGCCAGCAGTGAAGCGCTCGCGTACCGCAATGAGCAGTTCTTC. Translating it yields CASSEALAYRNEQFF.

This chain links TRBV19 with TRBJ1-1; 8 positions agree with TRBD1. V shed 3 bases, J shed 4 bases, and the junction held 4 bases outside the gene matches. In germline, CDR1 is LNHDA, CDR2 SQIVND (reference sequence). There are 14 residues in the CDR3. CDR3 bases: TGTGCCAGTAGTATTGGCACAGGGGGCACTGAAGCTTTCTTT. It specifies CASSIGTGGTEAFF.

The V and J genes are TRBV28 and TRBJ2-5; 7 nucleotides agree with TRBD2. This CDR3 comprises 14 residues. The J segment lost 1 base and the V segment lost 2 bases, leaving 1 base of the junction unmatched. Germline CDR1 and CDR2: MDHEN and SYDVKM. The CDR3 region is CASSLSGAQETQYF. The DNA for the CDR3 is TGTGCCAGCAGTTTAAGCGGGGCCCAAGAGACCCAGTACTTC.

This clone was counted once. The chain recombines TRBV27 with TRBJ2-1; D is unclear. The V gene lost 6 bases and the J gene lost 4 bases, with 4 bases spanning the gap. The CDR3 contains 11 residues. Germline V gives CDR1 MNHEY, CDR2 SMNVEV (reference sequence). In DNA form, the CDR3 reads TGTGCCAGCAGGCGTTACAATGAGCAGTTCTTC. Residues: CASRRYNEQFF.

V is TRBV7-9 and J is TRBJ2-1; 10 nucleotides line up with TRBD2. Germline CDR1 SEHNR, CDR2 FQNEAQ (reference sequence). The CDR3 consists of 16 residues. V shed 1 base and J 6 bases; nucleotides not matched to a gene: 6. The CDR3 nucleotides are TGTGCCAGCAGCTTAGTTGGAGCGGGAGGGTTCAATGAGCAGTTCTTC. This gives the protein CASSLVGAGGFNEQFF. Together with reference TRBV7-9 and TRBJ2-1, the CDR3 gives the full variable domain: DTGVSQNPRHKITKRGQNVTFRCDPISEHNRLYWYRQTLGQGPEFLTYFQNEAQLEKSRLLSDRFSAERPKGSFSTLEIQRTEQGDSAMYLCASSLVGAGGFNEQFFGPGTRLTVL.

V usage is TRBV29-1 and J usage is TRBJ2-7; 11 positions match TRBD1. CDR3 length: 15 amino acids. With V trimmed by 5 bases and J by 2 bases, 8 bases remained unmatched. Germline V gene lookup returns CDR1 SQVTM and CDR2 ANQGSEA. The CDR3 spells CSVSGTGGSPYEQYF. CDR3 bases: TGCAGCGTTTCCGGGACAGGGGGATCTCCCTACGAGCAGTACTTC.

The genes are TRBV9 and TRBJ2-3; D may be TRBD1 (6 bases). The CDR3 totals 14 residues. Germline V gene data show CDR1 as SGDLS and CDR2 as YYNGEE. V lost 7 bases and J lost 1, with 13 bases in between. The CDR3 loop reads CASEQGLGTDTQYF. CDR3 in DNA: TGTGCCAGCGAACAGGGTTTGGGCACAGATACGCAGTATTTT.

The genes are TRBV10-3 and TRBJ1-3; TRBD1 matches 7 bases. The germline gives CDR1 ENHRY, CDR2 SYGVKD. After removal of 6 bases from V and 7 bases from J, the junction contained 9 bases not matched to a gene. The CDR3 has 14 amino acids. CDR3 sequence (DNA): TGTGCCATCAGCAGCCTTGGGACAGACAACACCATATATTTT. This encodes CAISSLGTDNTIYF.

The chain's CDR3 is CATSRFQGVEETQYF. CDR3 coding DNA: TGTGCCACCAGCAGATTCCAGGGAGTTGAGGAGACCCAGTACTTC. The chain links TRBV15 to TRBJ2-5; perhaps D is TRBD1 or TRBD2 (5 bases each). In germline, CDR1 is LNHNV, CDR2 YYDKDF (reference sequence). The CDR3 is 15 amino acids. The V end was cut by 2 bases, the J end by 5 bases, with 15 bases between.

The rearrangement uses TRBV27 and TRBJ2-2; 9 nucleotides match TRBD1. The V and J ends lost 2 bases and 4 bases, in that order; junction bases with no gene match: 5. CDR1 is MNHEY and CDR2 is SMNVEV in the germline V gene (reference sequence). This CDR3 spans 16 amino acids. For the CDR3, the DNA is TGTGCCAGCAGTTTACGTGGACAGGGGTCCACCGGGGAGCTGTTTTTT. Translation gives CASSLRGQGSTGELFF.

This sequence joins TRBV19 and TRBJ1-3; D not certain. CDR1 is LNHDA and CDR2 is SQIVND in the germline V gene (reference sequence). The germline V and J ends were trimmed by 1 base and 2 bases, with 12 bases remaining between them. The CDR3 runs 16 residues. The CDR3 region has the DNA TGTGCCAGTAGTATAGTTGGGCCAGCACCTGGAAACACCATATATTTT. This gives the protein CASSIVGPAPGNTIYF.

The CDR3 DNA sequence: TGTGCCAGCAGCCTCGGGACTAGCGGGACCCGCTCCTACGAGCAGTACTTC. This codes for CASSLGTSGTRSYEQYF. The chain carries TRBV14 and TRBJ2-5; the match to TRBD2 covers 13 bases. The tail of the sequence fits TRBJ2-7 better, so the J call may be wrong. Germline V gene data show CDR1 as SGHDN and CDR2 as FVKESK. The CDR3 is 17 residues long.

This chain connects TRBV19 to TRBJ1-2; D is possibly TRBD1 (5 bases). CDR3 length equals 12 residues. Germline-derived CDR1 and CDR2 are LNHDA and SQIVND (reference sequence). V was trimmed by 7 bases and J by 3 bases, leaving 9 bases between them. The CDR3 DNA sequence: TGTGCCAGTAATGAGGGGTACTATGGCTACACCTTC. This translates into CASNEGYYGYTF.

The V and J genes are TRBV4-1 and TRBJ2-7, with 8 bases lining up with TRBD1. V was pared by 5 bases and J by 1 base, with 16 bases of the junction left unmatched. Germline V gene data show CDR1 as MGHRA and CDR2 as YSYEKL. The CDR3 has 18 amino acids. CDR3 in DNA: TGCGCCAGCAGCTATGACAGGGGAGGTTCCCGGAGTTCCTACGAGCAGTACTTC. Amino acids: CASSYDRGGSRSSYEQYF.

The table lists this clone with a count of one. CDR3 nucleotides: TGTGCCAGCAGCTTGGGACAGGGGCTAAGAAATGAGCAGTTCTTC. As protein: CASSLGQGLRNEQFF. The rearrangement uses TRBV5-4 and TRBJ2-1, with 8 bases that match TRBD1. Germline lookup yields CDR1 SGHNT and CDR2 YYREEE (reference sequence). CDR3 length: 15 amino acids. V lost 0 bases and J lost 7; bases outside the gene matches: 6. The whole variable domain, filled in from reference TRBV5-4 and TRBJ2-1, reads ETGVTQSPTHLIKTRGQQVTLRCSSQSGHNTVSWYQQALGQGPQFIFQYYREEENGRGNFPPRFSGLQFPNYSSELNVNALELDDSALYLCASSLGQGLRNEQFFGPGTRLTVL.

This rearrangement joins TRBV19 to TRBJ2-2; D is possibly TRBD1 (6 bases). This CDR3 comprises 19 residues. The germline CDR1 and CDR2 sequences are LNHDA and SQIVND (reference sequence). Trimming shortened V by 5 bases and J by 1 base, and 23 bases separated the two germline ends. The CDR3 here is CASSSSPVGRGVNTGELFF. Here the CDR3 DNA reads TGTGCCAGTAGTTCCTCCCCGGTCGGCAGGGGAGTGAACACCGGGGAGCTGTTTTTT.

CDR3 bases: TGTGCCAGCAGCGTAGCCGGGACAAAAAACTACGAGCAGTACTTC. This sequence encodes CASSVAGTKNYEQYF. This sequence joins TRBV9 and TRBJ2-7, with D perhaps TRBD1 (6 bases). V shed 0 bases and J shed 3 bases, with 13 bases lying between them. CDR1 and CDR2 (germline): SGDLS, YYNGEE. The CDR3 is 15 amino acids.

This chain connects TRBV6-1 to TRBJ2-5, with D possibly being TRBD1 or TRBD2 (5 bases each). The V end was cut by 3 bases, the J end by 4 bases, with 21 bases between. Germline CDR1 MNHNS, CDR2 SASEGT. CDR3 size: 17 residues. The CDR3 loop reads CASSDAEGWLQGETQYF. In nucleotides, the CDR3 is TGTGCCAGCAGTGACGCTGAGGGGTGGTTGCAAGGAGAGACCCAGTACTTC.

This clone was picked up one time. The gene calls are TRBV28 and TRBJ2-7; unclear D gene. The CDR3 totals 13 residues. The ends were cut back, 3 bases at V and 2 bases at J, with 8 bases in the middle. Per germline, CDR1 MDHEN and CDR2 SYDVKM. The CDR3 DNA reads as TGTGCCAGCAGTTTCCGGTTTCCCTACGAGCAGTACTTC. Encoded protein: CASSFRFPYEQYF.

V usage is TRBV29-1 and J usage is TRBJ2-7; TRBD1 matches 10 bases. The CDR3 contains 13 residues. Germline V lookup: CDR1 SQVTM, CDR2 ANQGSEA. Germline trimming cut 4 bases from V and 4 bases from J; bases unmatched to any gene: 4. As DNA, the CDR3 is TGCAGCGTTGTTGACAGGGGGCTTTACGAGCAGTACTTC. Translating it yields CSVVDRGLYEQYF.

V and J are TRBV4-2 and TRBJ1-3, with D maybe TRBD1 (5 bases). V gave up 4 bases and J gave up 0 bases, with 10 bases separating them. The CDR3 is 15 amino acids. The germline V gene has CDR1 LGHNA and CDR2 YNFKEQ. CDR3 DNA: TGTGCCAGCAGCCCTCGACAGAGCTCTGGAAACACCATATATTTT. Its translation is CASSPRQSSGNTIYF.

This chain joins TRBV10-1 and TRBJ2-5; 13 bases agree with TRBD2. V shed 3 bases, J shed 5 bases, and the junction held 6 bases outside the gene matches. CDR1 and CDR2 (germline): WNHNN, SYGVQD (reference sequence). The CDR3 is made up of 16 amino acids. CDR3 sequence reads: CASSDQQTSGRETQYF. The CDR3 coding sequence is TGCGCCAGCAGTGACCAACAGACTAGCGGGAGGGAGACCCAGTACTTC.

The rearrangement links TRBV28 to TRBJ2-7, with TRBD2 identical over 10 bases. There are 16 residues in the CDR3. Looked up from germline, CDR1 is MDHEN and CDR2 is SYDVKM. Trimming at V came to 2 bases and at J to 1 base, leaving 5 bases not matched to a gene. Written as DNA, the CDR3 is TGTGCCAGCAGTTTAGAAGCGGGAGGGAGTTCCTACGAGCAGTACTTC. Protein product: CASSLEAGGSSYEQYF.

V and J are TRBV30 and TRBJ2-7; 7 bases map to TRBD2. Per the germline V gene, CDR1 is GTSNPN and CDR2 is SVGIG (reference sequence). Losses at the gene ends were 2 bases for V and 1 base for J; bases not matched to a gene: 5. The CDR3 has 14 residues. CDR3 nucleotide sequence: TGTGCCTGGAGTACGGGGGGATTGTCCTACGAGCAGTACTTC. Protein sequence: CAWSTGGLSYEQYF.

CDR3 nucleotides: TGTGCCAGCAGTTTATATGGGGAGTTGTACGAGCAGTACTTC. This codes for CASSLYGELYEQYF. The genes are TRBV27 and TRBJ2-7, with D possibly TRBD2 on 5 matching bases. Trimming took off 1 base at V and 4 bases at J, with 11 bases between the two ends. The CDR3 length is 14 residues. Germline V CDR1 and CDR2: MNHEY, SMNVEV (reference sequence).

This sequence joins TRBV10-3 and TRBJ2-5; 11 bases match TRBD2. The last part of the DNA fits TRBJ2-7 better; the J call may be wrong. CDR3 size: 16 residues. CDR1 ENHRY and CDR2 SYGVKD come from the germline V gene. This chain's CDR3 is CAISDPQGTSGYEQYF. The CDR3 region has the DNA TGTGCCATCAGTGACCCTCAAGGGACTAGCGGTTACGAGCAGTACTTC.

This chain links TRBV10-2 with TRBJ2-7, with 7 bases aligning to TRBD2. V shed 8 bases, J shed 4 bases, and the junction held 14 bases outside the gene matches. Germline values: CDR1 WSHSY, CDR2 SAAADI. The CDR3 length is 15 residues. CDR3 sequence reads: CASQKGLAVIYEQYF. Here the CDR3 DNA reads TGCGCCAGCCAAAAGGGGCTAGCGGTAATATACGAGCAGTACTTC.

This clone was counted a single time. This rearrangement joins TRBV6-6 to TRBJ1-3; D may be TRBD1 (5 bases). V lost 7 bases to trimming and J lost 0 bases, with 10 bases between them. This CDR3 region has 14 residues. CDR1 and CDR2 (germline): MNHNY, SVGAGI (reference sequence). CDR3 bases: TGTGCCAGCACTACGGGGGACTCTGGAAACACCATATATTTT. This encodes CASTTGDSGNTIYF.

The gene calls are TRBV19 and TRBJ1-1; TRBD1 matches at 8 bases. The CDR3 is 13 residues long. V was clipped by 9 bases and J by 10 bases; unmatched bases: 13. Germline loops: CDR1 LNHDA, CDR2 SQIVND (reference sequence). The CDR3 DNA follows: TGTGCCAGCGGACAGGGCCCACACGGGGCAGCTTTCTTT. This codes for CASGQGPHGAAFF.

The chain combines TRBV14 with TRBJ2-1, with TRBD2 matching 11 bases. Germline CDR1 reads SGHDN; CDR2 reads FVKESK. This CDR3 has 20 amino acids. V shed 0 bases and J 0 bases; nucleotides not matched to a gene: 10. The CDR3 reads CASSQDSSGRLFSSYNEQFF. The CDR3 region has the DNA TGTGCCAGCAGCCAAGATTCTAGCGGGAGGCTCTTTAGCTCCTACAATGAGCAGTTCTTC.